This passage covers 17 T cell receptor beta chains from one sample sequenced in a study of T-cell memory formation after mild COVID-19 (dated by TCRdb to the early 2020s). Libraries were prepared through 5' RACE. Sequenced on an Illumina NovaSeq 6000. Clones were called with MiXCR by TCRdb after fastp trimmed the public reads at Q25, and only in-frame beta chains were retained. Rows with a matching CDR3 protein are joined into one entry that keeps the most common DNA and genes. The sample table contains 250,000 to 350,000 distinct CDR3 sequences; only one count was recorded for approximately 19% of them. The biggest ten clones account for 21% of the sample. Sequencing was performed on PBMCs or a T cell subset sorted from them (not recorded which). The receptors derive from a man aged 18 to 30 who had mild COVID-19 (a few samples of this study predate the infection). The sample titles of this study are shuffled in the database, so cell type and time point are left out; the donor was told from shared clones.

The chain carries TRBV12-3 or TRBV12-4 and TRBJ2-1; 9 bases map to TRBD1. This CDR3 has 12 residues. The trim removed 6 bases at V and 9 bases at J, leaving 3 bases unmatched. For the CDR3, the DNA is TGTGCCAGCAGGGGGACAGGGTCTGAGCAGTTCTTC. This codes for CASRGTGSEQFF.

This clonotype has a handful of counts. In nucleotides, the CDR3 is TGCGCCAGCAGCTCGGGCCAAAAATACAGGGTGAGGACCTACGAGCAGTACTTC. Protein product: CASSSGQKYRVRTYEQYF. The chain employs TRBV5-1 and TRBJ2-7, with a tentative D call TRBD1 (6 bases). Germline CDR1 and CDR2: SGHRS and YFSETQ. Trimming pared 3 bases from V and 2 bases from J, leaving 24 bases between. The CDR3 runs to 18 residues. Using reference TRBV5-1 and TRBJ2-7 for the parts outside the CDR3, the full variable domain is KAGVTQTPRYLIKTRGQQVTLSCSPISGHRSVSWYQQTPGQGLQFLFEYFSETQRNKGNFPGRFSGRQFSNSRSEMNVSTLELGDSALYLCASSSGQKYRVRTYEQYFGPGTRLTVT.

The genes are TRBV6-5 and TRBJ2-5; TRBD1 agrees at 9 bases. CDR3 length: 14 amino acids. V shed 6 bases, J shed 3 bases, and the junction held 5 bases outside the gene matches. Germline assignment: CDR1 MNHEY and CDR2 SVGAGI. CDR3: CASRTGGGEETQYF. CDR3 nucleotide sequence: TGTGCCAGCAGGACAGGGGGAGGTGAAGAGACCCAGTACTTC.

This chain uses TRBV27 with TRBJ1-2; D might be TRBD1 (5 bases). Germline lookup yields CDR1 MNHEY and CDR2 SMNVEV (reference sequence). CDR3 length: 14 amino acids. V dropped 1 base and J dropped 7 bases, with 13 bases sitting between them. CDR3 DNA sequence: TGTGCCAGCAGTTTATTTCAGGGCTTGGGTGGCTACACCTTC. It codes for CASSLFQGLGGYTF.

In this sample, this clonotype turned up many times. The gene calls are TRBV7-9 and TRBJ1-1; 8 positions match TRBD1. CDR1 is SEHNR and CDR2 is FQNEAQ in the germline V gene (reference sequence). The CDR3 extends over 13 amino acids. V shed 8 bases and J 5 bases; nucleotides not matched to a gene: 7. This CDR3 reads CASSWTGRTEAFF. The CDR3 DNA follows: TGTGCCAGCTCCTGGACAGGGCGAACTGAAGCTTTCTTT.

This clonotype showed up just once. This chain links TRBV4-3 with TRBJ1-2; 8 bases line up with TRBD1. In germline, CDR1 is LGHNA, CDR2 YSLEER. CDR3 length equals 17 residues. Unmatched junction bases numbered 14, after V lost 1 base and J lost 7 bases. In DNA, the CDR3 is TGCGCCAGCAGCCAAGCCGGGACAGGTAACCTTGGGCGTGGCTACACCTTC. It translates to CASSQAGTGNLGRGYTF.

V usage is TRBV5-1 and J usage is TRBJ2-7, with D possibly TRBD1 on 5 matching bases. Germline CDR1 SGHRS, CDR2 YFSETQ. V gave up 0 bases and J gave up 0 bases, with 16 bases separating them. The CDR3 has 17 amino acids. Here the CDR3 DNA reads TGCGCCAGCAGCTTGGCCCCGGTAGGTGACAGCTCCTACGAGCAGTACGTC. Amino acids: CASSLAPVGDSSYEQYV.

This clonotype was seen many times. The V gene is TRBV5-1, the J gene TRBJ1-4; D uncertain. Between the trimmed V and J ends, which lost 3 bases and 4 bases, there was a span of 10 bases. The CDR3 contains 14 residues. Germline V gene sequence: CDR1 SGHRS, CDR2 YFSETQ. In DNA form, the CDR3 reads TGCGCCAGCAGCTCGGGAGCCTATAATGAAAAACTGTTTTTT. Residues: CASSSGAYNEKLFF.

V usage is TRBV25-1 and J usage is TRBJ1-2; possibly TRBD1 for D (6 bases). Germline CDR1 reads MGHDK; CDR2 reads SYGVNS. Trimming took 5 bases from V and 4 from J, leaving 14 bases between them. CDR3 length: 14 amino acids. CDR3 sequence reads: CASSPSGGIYGYTF. In DNA, the CDR3 is TGTGCCAGCAGTCCCAGCGGGGGCATCTATGGCTACACCTTC.

The V call is TRBV11-2, the J call TRBJ2-3; a weak D match, TRBD2 (6 bases). From germline, CDR1 is SGHAT and CDR2 FQNNGV. The ends were cut back, 2 bases at V and 0 bases at J, with 12 bases in the middle. There are 16 residues in the CDR3. The CDR3 region is CASSLRIGGSTDTQYF. In DNA, the CDR3 is TGTGCCAGCAGCTTAAGAATTGGGGGGAGCACAGATACGCAGTATTTT.

The chain recombines TRBV5-1 with TRBJ1-6; D gene ambiguous. Trimming pared 0 bases from V and 9 bases from J, leaving 13 bases between. Germline V gives CDR1 SGHRS, CDR2 YFSETQ. This CDR3 is 15 amino acids long. CDR3 DNA sequence: TGCGCCAGCAGCTTGGAGGGTACCTTCGTTTCACCCCTCCACTTT. It specifies CASSLEGTFVSPLHF.

This clonotype came up once. This chain connects TRBV7-2 to TRBJ2-3; a weak D match, TRBD2 (5 bases). CDR1 SGHTA and CDR2 FQGNSA come from the germline V gene. The CDR3 loop spans 18 amino acids. V lost 1 base and J lost 0, with 17 bases in between. The CDR3, as DNA: TGTGCCAGCAGCTTAGAGCTGGTCGGGATTGGTAGCACAGATACGCAGTATTTT. Translation gives CASSLELVGIGSTDTQYF.

This clonotype has only a few counts. The V and J genes are TRBV5-1 and TRBJ2-1; 13 positions match TRBD2. The germline CDR1 and CDR2 sequences are SGHRS and YFSETQ. The CDR3 runs 18 residues. V was clipped by 2 bases and J by 3 bases; unmatched bases: 8. CDR3 DNA sequence: TGCGCCAGCAGCTTAAGGGGACTAGCGGGGAAATTCTACAATGAGCAGTTCTTC. It encodes CASSLRGLAGKFYNEQFF.

The V and J genes are TRBV5-1 and TRBJ2-6; 9 nucleotides match TRBD1. The CDR3 runs 16 residues. J was trimmed by 12 bases and V by 4 bases; bases with no gene match: 14. Germline CDR1 is SGHRS and CDR2 is YFSETQ. The chain's CDR3 is CASSPAGTGLKSVLTF. In DNA, the CDR3 is TGCGCCAGCAGCCCCGCCGGGACAGGGTTAAAAAGCGTCCTGACTTTC.

This clonotype came up a few times. For the CDR3, the DNA is TGCAGCGTTGGACTGGGACAGAACACCGGGGAGCTGTTTTTT. Protein: CSVGLGQNTGELFF. The chain employs TRBV29-1 and TRBJ2-2, with D possibly being TRBD1 (6 bases). CDR1 SQVTM and CDR2 ANQGSEA come from the germline V gene. V was cut by 4 bases and J by 1 base, with 10 bases left in between. The CDR3 spans 14 residues.

The rearrangement links TRBV28 to TRBJ1-2; no clear D gene. The CDR3 consists of 13 residues. Germline loops: CDR1 MDHEN, CDR2 SYDVKM. The V end was cut by 8 bases, the J end by 2 bases, with 12 bases between. CDR3 loop: CASGVRQNYGYTF. In DNA, the CDR3 is TGTGCCAGCGGGGTAAGGCAGAACTATGGCTACACCTTC.

This chain joins TRBV7-2 and TRBJ2-3; D not resolved. Trimming stripped 3 bases from V and 0 bases from J, with 13 bases between. The germline CDR1 and CDR2 sequences are SGHTA and FQGNSA. The length of the CDR3 is 16 residues. The CDR3 here is CASSFRRFPSTDTQYF. Written as DNA, the CDR3 is TGTGCCAGCAGCTTCCGGCGATTCCCTAGCACAGATACGCAGTATTTT. Variable domain in full (rest from reference TRBV7-2 and TRBJ2-3): GAGVSQSPSNKVTEKGKDVELRCDPISGHTALYWYRQSLGQGLEFLIYFQGNSAPDKSGLPSDRFSAERTGGSVSTLTIQRTQQEDSAVYLCASSFRRFPSTDTQYFGPGTRLTVL.